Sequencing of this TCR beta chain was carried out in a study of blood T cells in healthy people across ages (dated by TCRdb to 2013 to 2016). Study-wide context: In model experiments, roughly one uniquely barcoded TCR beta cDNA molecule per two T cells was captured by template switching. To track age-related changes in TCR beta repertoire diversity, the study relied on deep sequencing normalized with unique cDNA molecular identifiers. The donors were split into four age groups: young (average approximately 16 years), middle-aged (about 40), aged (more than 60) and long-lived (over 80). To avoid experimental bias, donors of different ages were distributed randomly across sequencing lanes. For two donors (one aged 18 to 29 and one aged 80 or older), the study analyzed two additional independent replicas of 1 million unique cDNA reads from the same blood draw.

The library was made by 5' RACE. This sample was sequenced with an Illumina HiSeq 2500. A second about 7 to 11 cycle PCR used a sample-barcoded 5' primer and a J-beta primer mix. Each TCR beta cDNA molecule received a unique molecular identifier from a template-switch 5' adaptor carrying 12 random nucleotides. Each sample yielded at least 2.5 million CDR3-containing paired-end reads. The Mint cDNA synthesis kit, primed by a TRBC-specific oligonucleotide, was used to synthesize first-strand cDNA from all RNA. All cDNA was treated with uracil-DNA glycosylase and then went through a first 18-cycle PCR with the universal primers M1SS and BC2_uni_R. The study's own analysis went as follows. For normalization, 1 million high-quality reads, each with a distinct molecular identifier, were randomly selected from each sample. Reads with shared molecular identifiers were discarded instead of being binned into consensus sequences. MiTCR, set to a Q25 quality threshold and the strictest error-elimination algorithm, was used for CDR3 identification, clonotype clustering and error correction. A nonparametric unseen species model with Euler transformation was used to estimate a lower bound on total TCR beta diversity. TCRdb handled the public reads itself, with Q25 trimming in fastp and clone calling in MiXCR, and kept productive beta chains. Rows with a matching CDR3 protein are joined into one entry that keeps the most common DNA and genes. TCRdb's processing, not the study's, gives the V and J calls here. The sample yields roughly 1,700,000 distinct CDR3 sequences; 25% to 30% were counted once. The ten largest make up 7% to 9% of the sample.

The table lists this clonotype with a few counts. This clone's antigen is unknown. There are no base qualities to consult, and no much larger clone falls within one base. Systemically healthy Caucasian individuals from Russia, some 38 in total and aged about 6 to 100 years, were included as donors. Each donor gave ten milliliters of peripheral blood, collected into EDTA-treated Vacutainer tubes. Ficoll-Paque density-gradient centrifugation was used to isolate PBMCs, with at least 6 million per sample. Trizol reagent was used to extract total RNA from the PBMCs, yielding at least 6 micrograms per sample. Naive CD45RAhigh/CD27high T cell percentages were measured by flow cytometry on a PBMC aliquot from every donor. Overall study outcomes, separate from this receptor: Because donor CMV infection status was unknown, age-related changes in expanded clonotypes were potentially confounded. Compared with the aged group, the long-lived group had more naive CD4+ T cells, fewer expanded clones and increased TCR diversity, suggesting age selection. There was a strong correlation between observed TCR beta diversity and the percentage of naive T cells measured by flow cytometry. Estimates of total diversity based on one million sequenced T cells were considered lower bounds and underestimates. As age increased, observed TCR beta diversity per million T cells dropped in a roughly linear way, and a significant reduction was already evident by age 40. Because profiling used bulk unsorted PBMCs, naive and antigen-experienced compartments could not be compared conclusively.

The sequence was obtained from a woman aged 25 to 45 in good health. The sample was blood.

The DNA sequence is TGTGCCAGCAGCTTAGATCAGAGGGGGAACACCGGGGAGCTGTTTTTT. Its coded protein is CASSLDQRGNTGELFF. The chain is encoded by TRBV11-2 joined to TRBJ2-2; the D call is tentative, TRBD1 or TRBD2, as each matches 5 bases. V and J lose 0 bases and 1 base, and a span of 9 bases separates them. The germline V gene yields SGHAT for CDR1 and FQNNGV for CDR2. Spanning cysteine to phenylalanine, the CDR3 consists of 16 amino acids. Only CDR3 DNA remains: 48 bases, in frame from the first base.